Listed below are T cell receptor beta chains from one sample, sequenced in a study of T cells in Graves' hyperthyroidism and ophthalmopathy. TCRdb re-called the multiplex PCR reads with MiXCR, one entry per CDR3 protein. This table has more than 300,000 distinct CDR3 sequences, approximately 17% appearing once. Material for sequencing was blood. These receptors were taken from a young woman with Graves' hyperthyroidism that later progressed to Graves' ophthalmopathy. CDR3s include the opening cysteine and the closing phenylalanine or tryptophan. Fields, in order: clone size, J gene, V gene, CDR3 protein. Rows may omit the clone size; those that give it use once, few, many or a size class.

clone_size: .
j_call: TRBJ1-1
v_call: TRBV6-1
cdr3_aa: CASKGPSEAFF

clone_size: many
j_call: TRBJ2-6
v_call: TRBV28
cdr3_aa: CASSLPGGEFMAGANVLTF

clone_size: .
j_call: TRBJ1-4
v_call: TRBV4-1
cdr3_aa: CASSQEWSGGEKLFF

clone_size: many
j_call: TRBJ1-6
v_call: TRBV19
cdr3_aa: CASSIQSSYNSPLHF

clone_size: many
j_call: TRBJ2-1
v_call: TRBV14
cdr3_aa: CASSQVGGVNSYNEQFF

clone_size: .
j_call: TRBJ2-1
v_call: TRBV19
cdr3_aa: CASSTFNYNEQFF

clone_size: many
j_call: TRBJ2-5
v_call: TRBV20-1
cdr3_aa: CSATPNQETQYF

clone_size: many
j_call: TRBJ2-7
v_call: TRBV10-2
cdr3_aa: CASSEGIWDEQYF

clone_size: many
j_call: TRBJ2-5
v_call: TRBV6-2/TRBV6-3
cdr3_aa: CASSYGTEAGRDLLGFRKETQYF

clone_size: many
j_call: TRBJ2-1
v_call: TRBV10-3
cdr3_aa: CAIWRANEQFF

clone_size: many
j_call: TRBJ1-1
v_call: TRBV27
cdr3_aa: CASSPGLLNTEAFF

clone_size: many
j_call: TRBJ1-6
v_call: TRBV5-1
cdr3_aa: CASSIRDSDSSYNSPLHF

clone_size: many
j_call: TRBJ2-3
v_call: TRBV27
cdr3_aa: CASRSLAADTQYF

clone_size: many
j_call: TRBJ2-5
v_call: TRBV4-1
cdr3_aa: CASSQPSGGAGETQYF

clone_size: few
j_call: TRBJ2-1
v_call: TRBV3-1
cdr3_aa: CASSQDLRELMDNEQFF

clone_size: .
j_call: TRBJ2-2
v_call: TRBV3-1
cdr3_aa: CASSPGGAGGLDTGELFF

clone_size: .
j_call: TRBJ1-2
v_call: TRBV2
cdr3_aa: CASIVTLGNYGYTF

clone_size: few
j_call: TRBJ2-7
v_call: TRBV27
cdr3_aa: CASSLLAPRSSYEQYF

clone_size: .
j_call: TRBJ2-1
v_call: TRBV2
cdr3_aa: CASSRERPREQFF

clone_size: many
j_call: TRBJ2-2
v_call: TRBV6-1
cdr3_aa: CASSGLAGGMGELFF

clone_size: .
j_call: TRBJ1-5
v_call: TRBV30
cdr3_aa: CAWSRGDDQPQHF

clone_size: many
j_call: TRBJ1-2
v_call: TRBV7-9
cdr3_aa: CASSLAVTGTRDGYTF

clone_size: .
j_call: TRBJ2-1
v_call: TRBV19
cdr3_aa: CASSIGQGAAYNEQFF

clone_size: .
j_call: TRBJ1-1
v_call: TRBV20-1
cdr3_aa: CSAKDRGGEAFF

clone_size: many
j_call: TRBJ1-1
v_call: TRBV18
cdr3_aa: CASSPGSLENTEAFF

clone_size: many
j_call: TRBJ1-5
v_call: TRBV2
cdr3_aa: CASSDPAPGQIRGEDQPQHF

clone_size: many
j_call: TRBJ2-1
v_call: TRBV7-2
cdr3_aa: CASSLPRWDRVAYIHEQFF

clone_size: .
j_call: TRBJ1-2
v_call: TRBV7-9
cdr3_aa: CASSSRDFPANYGYTF

clone_size: .
j_call: TRBJ2-3
v_call: TRBV5-1
cdr3_aa: CASSSDPLGSADTQYF

clone_size: many
j_call: TRBJ1-1
v_call: TRBV12-3/TRBV12-4
cdr3_aa: CASSFGAPEAFF

clone_size: .
j_call: TRBJ2-1
v_call: TRBV6-2/TRBV6-3
cdr3_aa: CASSPRRESYNEQFF

clone_size: few
j_call: TRBJ1-1
v_call: TRBV6-1
cdr3_aa: CASRPTGQGLNTEAFF

clone_size: .
j_call: TRBJ2-7
v_call: TRBV11-2
cdr3_aa: CASSLGMDSHEQYF

clone_size: few
j_call: TRBJ2-3
v_call: TRBV7-9
cdr3_aa: CASSLRDRSTDTQYF

clone_size: .
j_call: TRBJ2-3
v_call: TRBV20-1
cdr3_aa: CSASGGLAGVYTQYF

clone_size: many
j_call: TRBJ1-4
v_call: TRBV27
cdr3_aa: CASSWGQANEKLFF

clone_size: .
j_call: TRBJ2-3
v_call: TRBV11-2
cdr3_aa: CASSLQSGSRADTQYF

clone_size: many
j_call: TRBJ2-3
v_call: TRBV6-1
cdr3_aa: CASSVLPGQGDTDTQYF

clone_size: many
j_call: TRBJ2-3
v_call: TRBV3-1
cdr3_aa: CASSQGLANTDTQYF

clone_size: .
j_call: TRBJ1-1
v_call: TRBV11-2
cdr3_aa: CASSKRQGGFGYTEAFF

clone_size: .
j_call: TRBJ2-5
v_call: TRBV20-1
cdr3_aa: CSGSRGLETQYF

clone_size: many
j_call: TRBJ1-4
v_call: TRBV30
cdr3_aa: CAWSVRSHNEKLFF